This is a list of T cell receptor beta chains from one sample in a study of pediatric ulcerative colitis. Assay used: immunoSEQ multiplex PCR; TCRdb lists only in-frame clones, some missing. The table includes about 37,000 clones, 60% to 85% detected once. Input material: gut tissue. The receptors here all came from a boy aged 5-17 years with severe ulcerative colitis. Both conserved end residues are part of each CDR3. The order of the fields is D gene, CDR3 length, clone size, V gene, J gene, CDR3 protein, CDR3 DNA. D genes are given only for firm matches. Clone size appears in some rows only: once, few, many, or a class for an expanded clone.

>-|16|-|TRBV28|TRBJ2-3
CASSFPSGGRGDTQYF
TGTGCCAGCAGTTTTCCCTCCGGGGGGCGGGGAGATACGCAGTATTTT
>TRBD1|14|-|TRBV5-6|TRBJ1-1
CASSQWDRGTEAFF
TGTGCCAGCAGCCAATGGGACAGGGGAACTGAAGCTTTCTTT
>TRBD1|13|-|TRBV10-1|TRBJ1-1
CASRGQANTEAFF
TGCGCCAGCAGGGGACAGGCGAACACTGAAGCTTTCTTT
>TRBD1|18|-|TRBV7-3|TRBJ2-1
CASSLRSPGQGSSNEQFF
TGTGCCAGCAGCTTACGATCTCCGGGACAGGGAAGTTCAAATGAGCAGTTCTTC
>-|12|-|TRBV15|TRBJ1-1
CATSPPNTEAFF
TGTGCCACCAGCCCCCCGAACACTGAAGCTTTCTTT
>-|12|-|TRBV27|TRBJ2-7
CASREQGYEQYF
TGTGCCAGCAGGGAACAGGGTTACGAGCAGTACTTC
>TRBD1|14|-|TRBV29-1|TRBJ1-1
CSVAVGTAGTEAFF
TGCAGCGTGGCGGTTGGGACAGCTGGGACTGAAGCTTTCTTT
>TRBD1|18|-|TRBV5-6|TRBJ2-6
CASSLGQGKGSGANVLTF
TGTGCCAGCAGCCTCGGACAGGGCAAGGGATCTGGGGCCAACGTCCTGACTTTC
>-|11|-|TRBV7-9|TRBJ1-1
CATSSSTEAFF
TGTGCCACCTCTTCGAGCACTGAAGCTTTCTTT
>-|16|once|TRBV28|TRBJ1-4
CASSFRGVATNEKLFF
TGTGCCAGCAGTTTCCGGGGGGTTGCAACTAATGAAAAACTGTTTTTT
>-|12|-|TRBV5-6|TRBJ1-1
CASSRTTLEAFF
TGTGCCAGCAGCCGGACTACACTTGAAGCTTTCTTT
>TRBD1|16|-|TRBV7-9|TRBJ2-5
CASSPRTGWQQETQYF
TGTGCCAGCAGCCCTCGGACAGGATGGCAACAAGAGACCCAGTACTTC
>-|15|-|TRBV27|TRBJ2-3
CASSLDGASTDTQYF
TGTGCCAGCAGCCTCGACGGAGCTAGCACAGATACGCAGTATTTT
>-|13|few|TRBV18|TRBJ2-7
CASSRFEGREQYF
TGTGCCAGCTCCCGCTTTGAGGGGCGCGAGCAGTACTTC
>-|14|-|TRBV7-6|TRBJ1-1
CASSLNVRNTEAFF
TGTGCCAGCAGCTTAAATGTCAGAAACACTGAAGCTTTCTTT
>-|14|-|TRBV7-9|TRBJ2-2
CASSLQGMAGELFF
TGTGCCAGCAGCTTACAAGGAATGGCCGGGGAGCTGTTTTTT
>-|16|-|TRBV7-8|TRBJ1-1
CASSRTESTVNTEAFF
TGTGCCAGCAGCCGGACAGAGAGCACGGTGAACACTGAAGCTTTCTTT
>-|12|-|TRBV5-1|TRBJ2-1
CASSLSYNEQFF
TGCGCCAGCAGCTTAAGTTACAATGAGCAGTTCTTC
>-|12|-|TRBV2|TRBJ2-1
CASSDRGYEQFF
TGTGCCAGCAGTGATAGGGGTTATGAGCAGTTCTTC
>-|17|-|TRBV2|TRBJ2-3
CASSEAHWGAGADTQYF
TGTGCCAGCAGTGAAGCGCATTGGGGGGCGGGGGCAGATACGCAGTATTTT
>-|14|-|TRBV5-1|TRBJ1-2
CASSLGTVDYGYTF
TGCGCCAGCAGCTTGGGGACAGTCGACTATGGCTACACCTTC
>-|14|few|TRBV21-1|TRBJ1-5
CASGQPRVNQPQHF
TGTGCCAGCGGCCAACCGAGGGTTAATCAGCCCCAGCATTTT
>-|15|-|TRBV30|TRBJ1-4
CAWRATQGIGEKLFF
TGTGCCTGGAGGGCGACACAGGGAATTGGTGAAAAACTGTTTTTT
>-|15|-|TRBV2|TRBJ1-2
CASTSWDGGNYGYTF
TGTGCCAGCACTAGTTGGGACGGTGGGAACTATGGCTACACCTTC
>-|16|-|TRBV27|TRBJ2-7
CASRSLAGQGIYKQYF
TGTGCCAGCAGGTCACTAGCGGGACAGGGGATTTACAAGCAGTACTTC
>TRBD1|13|-|TRBV28|TRBJ1-2
CASRIDRGRGYTF
TGTGCCAGCCGAATCGACAGGGGCCGGGGCTACACCTTC
>-|17|-|TRBV7-9|TRBJ2-1
CASSSNGVSSSYNEQFF
TGTGCCAGCAGCTCTAATGGCGTGTCCTCCTCCTACAATGAGCAGTTCTTC
>TRBD1|18|few|TRBV11-2|TRBJ1-4
CASSLYGTGGVGNEKLFF
TGTGCCAGCAGCTTATACGGGACAGGGGGCGTCGGTAATGAAAAACTGTTTTTT
>-|12|-|TRBV7-8|TRBJ2-1
CASSLGSNEQFF
TGTGCCAGCAGCTTAGGGAGTAATGAGCAGTTCTTC
>-|16|-|TRBV7-3|TRBJ2-3
CASSPLGGFRTDTQYF
TGTGCCAGCAGCCCTCTCGGGGGCTTCCGAACAGATACGCAGTATTTT
>-|15|few|TRBV9|TRBJ1-6
CASSVGDSGYSPLHF
TGTGCCAGCAGCGTAGGAGACAGTGGCTATTCACCCCTCCACTTT
>-|12|-|TRBV7-9|TRBJ2-2
CASVRATGELFF
TGTGCCAGCGTTCGGGCGACCGGGGAGCTGTTTTTT
>-|17|-|TRBV6-1|TRBJ2-2
CASSGYSRPGNTGELFF
TGTGCCAGCAGTGGTTACAGCCGACCGGGGAACACCGGGGAGCTGTTTTTT
>-|15|-|TRBV4-1|TRBJ1-2
CASSPEETARYGYTF
TGCGCCAGCAGCCCAGAAGAGACAGCCCGATATGGCTACACCTTC
>-|14|-|TRBV7-3|TRBJ1-1
CASSPLGPDTEAFF
TGTGCCAGCAGCCCCCTAGGCCCGGACACTGAAGCTTTCTTT
>-|18|-|TRBV9|TRBJ2-5
CASSVALVGALQEETQYF
TGTGCCAGCAGCGTAGCACTAGTGGGGGCCCTCCAAGAAGAGACCCAGTACTTC
>TRBD1|15|-|TRBV6-4|TRBJ2-2
CASYQGARTAGELFF
TGTGCCAGCTATCAGGGGGCGCGTACCGCCGGGGAGCTGTTTTTT
>-|14|once|TRBV5-5|TRBJ1-6
CASSSTVYNSPLHF
TGTGCCAGCAGCTCGACAGTCTATAATTCACCCCTCCACTTT
>-|17|-|TRBV5-6|TRBJ2-2
CASSFRVQAANTGELFF
TGTGCCAGCAGCTTTCGAGTGCAGGCCGCGAACACCGGGGAGCTGTTTTTT
>-|13|-|TRBV5-1|TRBJ1-2
CASSLGGGYGYTF
TGCGCCAGCAGCTTGGGGGGCGGCTATGGCTACACCTTC
>-|18|-|TRBV28|TRBJ2-1
CASSFGRTDRSIKNEQFF
TGTGCCAGCAGTTTTGGACGGACTGATCGTAGCATCAAGAATGAGCAGTTCTTC
>-|14|-|TRBV7-9|TRBJ1-4
CASSLGVSGEKLFF
TGTGCCAGCAGCTTAGGGGTCTCCGGGGAAAAACTGTTTTTT
>-|14|once|TRBV14|TRBJ2-5
CASSPRRAGETQYF
TGTGCCAGCAGCCCCCGTCGGGCCGGTGAGACCCAGTACTTC
>-|14|-|TRBV10-3|TRBJ1-5
CAISESGGSQPQHF
TGTGCCATCAGTGAGTCCGGGGGCAGTCAGCCCCAGCATTTT
>-|13|-|TRBV6-1|TRBJ2-7
CASSAALFDEQYF
TGTGCCAGCAGCGCAGCACTTTTCGACGAGCAGTACTTC
>-|11|-|TRBV11-2|TRBJ2-1
CASSLVAPQFF
TGTGCCAGCAGCTTAGTCGCCCCGCAGTTCTTC
>-|12|-|TRBV5-6|TRBJ1-2
CASSLRGSGYTF
TGTGCCAGCAGCTTGCGGGGGTCTGGCTACACCTTC
>-|16|-|TRBV18|TRBJ1-4
CASSPGQPATNEKLFF
TGTGCCAGCTCACCTGGACAGCCCGCAACTAATGAAAAACTGTTTTTT
>TRBD2|14|medium-sized|TRBV6-4|TRBJ2-7
CASPTSGGCFEQYF
TGTGCCAGCCCGACTAGCGGGGGGTGCTTCGAGCAGTACTTC
>-|16|once|TRBV7-2|TRBJ2-2
CASSSPPGDVAGELFF
TGTGCCAGCAGCTCTCCCCCAGGGGACGTCGCCGGGGAGCTGTTTTTT
>-|13|-|TRBV6-4|TRBJ2-2
CASSEQGTGELFF
TGTGCCAGCAGTGAGCAGGGCACCGGGGAGCTGTTTTTT
>-|12|-|TRBV5-6|TRBJ2-1
CASSLGRNEQFF
TGTGCCAGCAGCTTGGGTAGGAATGAGCAGTTCTTC
>-|16|-|TRBV9|TRBJ1-3
CASSETVRPALNTIYF
TGTGCCAGCAGTGAAACAGTTCGGCCCGCGTTAAACACCATATATTTT
>-|14|-|TRBV11-1|TRBJ2-7
CASSFLSGGYEQYF
TGTGCCAGCAGCTTCCTATCCGGGGGCTACGAGCAGTACTTC